This T cell receptor (beta chain) was found in a study of shared clonotypes between healthy human individuals (dated by TCRdb to 2018 to 2020). Looking at the study overall: A couple of women and a few men aged 18 to 49 years were included in the cohort. The study deeply sequenced blood TCR repertoires of about 5 healthy adults to estimate repertoire size and the extent of clonotype sharing between individuals. Between about 0.9 and 10 billion PBMCs per donor were obtained by leukapheresis. To increase sequencing depth and limit assay-specific biases, TCR repertoire library preparation and sequencing were carried out by different laboratories using diverse techniques. Per donor, three plates each were used for CD4 naive and CD4 memory, two for CD8 naive, and one for CD8 memory. What the study reported, not specific to this receptor: Rarefaction of sorted-subset datasets indicated incomplete sequencing despite the large sequencing depth. Across a handful of donors, approximately 5% of naive CD4, roughly 3.3% of naive CD8, around 2.5% of memory CD4, and around 0.4% of memory CD8 clonotypes were shared. Because the study included only a small number of donors, the genetic and exposure-history diversity represented was limited. Pairwise subsampling led to the expectation that sequencing depth would affect the degree of clonotype sharing among donors. Naive subsets generally had larger estimated clonotype richness than memory subsets did. Sampling was restricted to blood, and TCR repertoires in tissue are likely to differ from TCR repertoires in blood. Higher generation probabilities were observed for clonotypes shared by all four sorted-subset donors than for non-shared clonotypes.

CD8 naive samples were CD45RO-negative cells positively selected for CCR7, giving a CD45RA+CCR7+ population that excluded TemRA cells. Healthy HIV-negative adults with no recently reported acute infections or vaccinations were included as donors. Only Caucasian adults living in Nashville, Tennessee, USA were represented among the donors. Blood was collected by leukapheresis, and PBMCs were isolated by Ficoll-Histopaque density gradient centrifugation and then cryopreserved in liquid nitrogen vapor phase. Analytical flow cytometry was used to check the purity and quantity of every magnetically sorted T cell population. Genomic DNA was isolated from every sorted fraction and measured by UV absorbance on a Nanodrop 2000c. This clone was seen only once. There is no known antigen for this receptor. No base quality information exists; no much larger clone differs at one position. TCR CDR3 regions were amplified from genomic DNA by multiplex PCR using the deep immunoSEQ assay. For each cell subset, the extracted genomic DNA was distributed evenly across all wells of several immunoSEQ 96-well plates, and each plate served as one replicate. Each replicate PCR for sorted subsets received roughly 0.2 ug genomic DNA, equal to about 30,000 T cell genomes. Purified libraries were measured with a Qubit 3.0 fluorometer, size-checked on a Bioanalyzer 2100, and measured again with the KAPA Library Quantification kit. Every immunoSEQ 96-well plate was sequenced on a dedicated single-read 150-cycle Illumina NextSeq 550 flow cell. The source study handled its data this way. The immunoSEQ output contained only junctional sequences without quality scores, so filtering could not match that applied to full-length reads. Sequences were annotated with PyIR, a Python wrapper for IgBLAST v1.9, and V/J genes and CDR3 were assigned using IMGT germline references. Reads were removed for weak V/J assignments (E-value above 1e-6), missing CDR3, stop codons, out-of-frame junctions, or ambiguous translated residues. V3J clonotypes were defined by identical inferred V gene, J gene, and CDR3 amino acid sequence. The percentage overlap between two repertoires was calculated by dividing the number of shared unique clonotypes by the size of the smaller repertoire. Richness of each repertoire was evaluated using RTK rarefaction, the Chao1 estimator, and Recon v2.1 estimates of unobserved clonotypes. For all TCRbeta clonotypes obtained by the gDNA method from a handful of donors, generation probabilities were computed with OLGA. This immuneACCESS table, as held by TCRdb, lists in-frame sequences with V and J called but not all clones. Of the missing ones, under half trace to an unresolved V gene in checked studies; the others have no known cause. The D gene and trimming were derived from the DNA, and the V and J assignments and clone size from that table. The sample table holds hundreds of thousands of clones, of which 95% to 98% were seen once. 0.3% of the sample is in the top ten clones.

The receptor was derived from a man aged 30 to 45 in good health. Sequencing was carried out using naive CD8+ T cells sorted from blood. This specimen's cell subset or site label, interpreted: CD45RA+CCR7+.

The nucleotides are TGTGCCAGCAGCACCGAAAGAGTTTACAATGAGCAGTTCTTC. It translates to CASSTERVYNEQFF. The rearrangement joined TRBV7-9 to TRBJ2-1; the D gene is not confidently resolved. The germline V gene (reference sequence) sets CDR1 to SEHNR and CDR2 to FQNEAQ. Including cysteine and phenylalanine, the CDR3 has 14 amino acids. The read is trimmed to its CDR3 DNA, 42 bases read in frame from base 1. The V end loses 5 bases and the J end loses 4 bases, and a stretch of 12 bases separates them.